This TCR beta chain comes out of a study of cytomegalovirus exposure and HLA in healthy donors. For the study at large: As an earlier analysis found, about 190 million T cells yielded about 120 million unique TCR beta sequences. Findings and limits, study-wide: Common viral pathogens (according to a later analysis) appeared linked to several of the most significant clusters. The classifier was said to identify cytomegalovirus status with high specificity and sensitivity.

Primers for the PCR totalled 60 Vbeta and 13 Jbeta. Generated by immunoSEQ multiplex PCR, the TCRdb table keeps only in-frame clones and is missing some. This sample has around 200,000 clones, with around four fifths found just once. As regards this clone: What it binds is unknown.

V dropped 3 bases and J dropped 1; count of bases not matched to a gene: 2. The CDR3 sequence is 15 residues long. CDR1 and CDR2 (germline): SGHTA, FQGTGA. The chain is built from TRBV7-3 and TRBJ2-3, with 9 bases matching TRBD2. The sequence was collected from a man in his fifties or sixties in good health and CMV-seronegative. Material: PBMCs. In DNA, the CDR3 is TGTGCCAGCAGCTTCCGGACTAGCGGCACAGATACGCAGTATTTT. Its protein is CASSFRTSGTDTQYF.